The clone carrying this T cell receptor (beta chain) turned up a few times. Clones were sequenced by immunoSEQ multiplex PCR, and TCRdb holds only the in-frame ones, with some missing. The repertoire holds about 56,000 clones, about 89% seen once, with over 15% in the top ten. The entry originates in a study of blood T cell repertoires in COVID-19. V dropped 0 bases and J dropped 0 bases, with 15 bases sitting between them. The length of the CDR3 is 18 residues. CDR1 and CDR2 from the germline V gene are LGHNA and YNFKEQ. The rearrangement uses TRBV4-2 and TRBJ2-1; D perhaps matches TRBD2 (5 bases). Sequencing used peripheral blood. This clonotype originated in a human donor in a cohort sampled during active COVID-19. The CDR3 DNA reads TGTGCCAGCAGCCAAGATCCGACGATCGGGGTCTCCTACAATGAGCAGTTCTTC. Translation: CASSQDPTIGVSYNEQFF.